The next 15 T cell receptor beta chains were all read from a single sample in a study of blood T cell repertoires in COVID-19. The repertoire was sequenced with immunoSEQ multiplex PCR; TCRdb's copy has only in-frame clones and lacks some. The sample records 130,000 or so clones, approximately 89% being singletons. The sample comprised peripheral blood. These receptors all stem from a human donor in a cohort sampled during active COVID-19.

The chain joins TRBV6-5 to TRBJ1-1; 9 positions agree with TRBD1. The CDR3 has 14 residues. Germline CDR1 MNHEY, CDR2 SVGAGI. Trimming at V came to 6 bases and at J to 3 bases, leaving 5 bases not matched to a gene. Here the CDR3 reads CASSLGQGYTEAFF. The CDR3 nucleotides are TGTGCCAGCAGCCTCGGACAGGGGTACACTGAAGCTTTCTTT.

V usage is TRBV7-2 and J usage is TRBJ1-6; 7 bases are shared with TRBD1. The CDR3 is made up of 14 amino acids. Germline trimming cut 3 bases from V and 5 bases from J; bases unmatched to any gene: 1. From germline, CDR1 is SGHTA and CDR2 FQGNSA. This chain's CDR3 is CASSLGTDNSPLHF. CDR3 DNA sequence: TGTGCCAGCAGCTTGGGGACAGATAATTCACCCCTCCACTTT. Supplemented by reference TRBV7-2 and TRBJ1-6, the full variable domain reads GAGVSQSPSNKVTEKGKDVELRCDPISGHTALYWYRQSLGQGLEFLIYFQGNSAPDKSGLPSDRFSAERTGGSVSTLTIQRTQQEDSAVYLCASSLGTDNSPLHFGNGTRLTVT.

Written as DNA, the CDR3 is TGCGCCAGCAGCCAAGAGCTCAGGCAGGCCTCTGGAAACACCATATATTTT. Amino acid sequence: CASSQELRQASGNTIYF. The chain couples TRBV4-3 to TRBJ1-3, with D hard to call. V was trimmed by 0 bases and J by 0 bases, leaving 12 bases between them. The V gene's germline CDR1 is LGHNA and CDR2 YSLEER. The CDR3 contains 17 residues.

The chain links TRBV2 to TRBJ2-7; no clear D. This CDR3 is built from 13 residues. CDR1 is SNHLY and CDR2 is FYNNEI in the germline V gene. V gave up 0 bases and J gave up 3 bases, with 6 bases separating them. The CDR3: CASSEARFYEQYV. CDR3 in DNA: TGTGCCAGCAGTGAAGCGAGATTCTACGAGCAGTACGTC.

V usage is TRBV11-2 and J usage is TRBJ2-6; possible D gene TRBD1, 5 bases. The CDR3 has 17 residues. V dropped 5 bases and J dropped 0 bases, with 14 bases sitting between them. Per germline, CDR1 SGHAT and CDR2 FQNNGV. The CDR3 bases are TGTGCCAGCAGCCCCACGGACACGTTCTCTGGGGCCAACGTCCTGACTTTC. This sequence encodes CASSPTDTFSGANVLTF. The variable domain in full, with the rest retrieved from reference TRBV11-2 and TRBJ2-6, is EAGVAQSPRYKIIEKRQSVAFWCNPISGHATLYWYQQILGQGPKLLIQFQNNGVVDDSQLPKDRFSAERLKGVDSTLKIQPAKLEDSAVYLCASSPTDTFSGANVLTFGAGSRLTVL.

The chain is built from TRBV7-2 and TRBJ2-6; D might be TRBD2 (6 bases). The CDR3 length is 16 residues. From germline, CDR1 is SGHTA and CDR2 FQGNSA. The V end was cut by 3 bases, the J end by 3 bases, with 12 bases between. CDR3 protein: CASSFQLGGGANVLTF. CDR3 sequence (DNA): TGTGCCAGCAGCTTCCAACTGGGGGGTGGGGCCAACGTCCTGACTTTC.

Remarks on this clone: Other DNA sequences from this sample encode an identical CDR3 as well. The gene calls are TRBV9 and TRBJ1-5; D perhaps matches TRBD1 (5 bases). CDR3 length: 14 amino acids. Germline CDR1 reads SGDLS; CDR2 reads YYNGEE. Trimming pared 3 bases from V and 0 bases from J, leaving 7 bases between. The CDR3 DNA follows: TGTGCCAGCAGCGCGACAGATAGCAATCAGCCCCAGCATTTT. Its translation is CASSATDSNQPQHF.

V is TRBV2 and J is TRBJ1-3; D possibly corresponds to TRBD1 (5 bases). The germline V gene encodes CDR1 SNHLY and CDR2 FYNNEI. This CDR3 comprises 15 residues. Trimming took 2 bases from V and 3 from J, leaving 11 bases between them. The CDR3 spells CASSEQGVIGNTIYF. DNA for the CDR3: TGTGCCAGCAGTGAACAAGGGGTGATTGGAAACACCATATATTTT. Variable domain in full (rest from reference TRBV2 and TRBJ1-3): EPEVTQTPSHQVTQMGQEVILRCVPISNHLYFYWYRQILGQKVEFLVSFYNNEISEKSEIFDDQFSVERPDGSNFTLKIRSTKLEDSAMYFCASSEQGVIGNTIYFGEGSWLTVV.

The rearrangement links TRBV30 to TRBJ2-3; 10 bases match TRBD2. Germline V gives CDR1 GTSNPN, CDR2 SVGIG (reference sequence). Trimming at V came to 0 bases and at J to 8 bases, leaving 8 bases not matched to a gene. CDR3 length: 15 amino acids. CDR3 region: CAWSVGAGGPGTQYF. CDR3 coding DNA: TGTGCCTGGAGTGTCGGAGCGGGGGGGCCGGGTACGCAGTATTTT.

This clone was seen a few times. The chain is built from TRBV4-3 and TRBJ2-3; the D is unclear. Germline CDR1 reads LGHNA; CDR2 reads YSLEER. CDR3 length equals 15 residues. Trimming took 3 bases from V and 1 from J, leaving 11 bases between them. CDR3 sequence: CASSQVRGGTDTQYF. In DNA, the CDR3 is TGCGCCAGCAGCCAGGTCCGCGGAGGCACAGATACGCAGTATTTT.

This sequence joins TRBV6-4 and TRBJ1-1, with 7 bases fitting TRBD1. V shed 7 bases, J shed 1 base, and the junction held 0 bases outside the gene matches. This CDR3 comprises 12 residues. The germline gives CDR1 MRHNA, CDR2 SNTAGT. The chain's CDR3 is CASKGANTEAFF. The CDR3 DNA reads TGTGCCAGCAAGGGGGCGAACACTGAAGCTTTCTTT.

The chain recombines TRBV6-2 or TRBV6-3 with TRBJ2-7; D remains ambiguous. Germline loops: CDR1 MNHEY, CDR2 SVGEGT. The CDR3 sequence is 12 residues long. The V end lost 0 bases, the J end lost 7 bases, and 7 bases lay between the germline ends. The CDR3 coding sequence is TGTGCCAGCAGTTACTCCCCGGGTGAGCAGTACGTC. Amino acid sequence: CASSYSPGEQYV.

The rearrangement joins TRBV20-1 to TRBJ2-5; D remains unclear. The CDR3 runs 11 residues. V was clipped by 1 base and J by 5 bases, with 5 bases between them. Germline CDR1 reads DFQATT; CDR2 reads SNEGSKA (reference sequence). The CDR3, as DNA: TGCAGTGCTAGAGCCTTGGAGACCCAGTACTTC. This codes for CSARALETQYF.

The V gene is TRBV27, the J gene TRBJ1-6; possible D gene TRBD1, 5 bases. The germline V gene has CDR1 MNHEY and CDR2 SMNVEV (reference sequence). There are 14 residues in the CDR3. With 7 bases removed from V and 9 bases from J, the gap between germline ends came to 16 bases. CDR3 in amino acids: CASTMGGPRSPLHF. The CDR3 nucleotides read TGTGCCAGCACCATGGGGGGACCTCGTTCACCCCTCCACTTT.

The chain links TRBV14 to TRBJ1-4, with D possibly TRBD1 on 6 matching bases. Trimming pared 1 base from V and 6 bases from J, leaving 12 bases between. This CDR3 contains 15 residues. Germline loops: CDR1 SGHDN, CDR2 FVKESK. The CDR3 is CASSQVTGWDEKLFF. The CDR3 nucleotides read TGTGCCAGCAGCCAAGTAACAGGGTGGGATGAAAAACTGTTTTTT. Using reference TRBV14 and TRBJ1-4 for the parts outside the CDR3, the full variable domain is EAGVTQFPSHSVIEKGQTVTLRCDPISGHDNLYWYRRVMGKEIKFLLHFVKESKQDESGMPNNRFLAERTGGTYSTLKVQPAELEDSGVYFCASSQVTGWDEKLFFGSGTQLSVL.